These 4 T cell receptor beta chains originate from one sample sequenced in a study of T cells in Graves' hyperthyroidism and ophthalmopathy. What was amplified from RNA transcripts were TCR beta CDR3 regions. The TCR CDR3 first-round RT-PCR relied on the HTBI primer set. TCRdb re-called the multiplex PCR reads through MiXCR, storing one row per CDR3 protein. Among under 200,000 distinct CDR3 sequences, 8% to 9.5% were seen once, and the ten largest hold around 20%. Source material: blood. These receptors came from a woman under 30 with Graves' hyperthyroidism that later progressed to Graves' ophthalmopathy.

This clonotype was counted ten times or more. The rearrangement uses TRBV9 and TRBJ1-2, with D maybe TRBD1 (6 bases). The V gene's germline CDR1 is SGDLS and CDR2 YYNGEE. This CDR3 has 13 amino acids. Deletions cut 1 base from V and 4 bases from J, with 8 bases between. The CDR3 spells CASSVTGTYGYTF. Written as DNA, the CDR3 is TGTGCCAGCAGCGTAACAGGGACCTATGGCTACACCTTC. The complete variable domain, with remaining parts taken from reference TRBV9 and TRBJ1-2, reads DSGVTQTPKHLITATGQRVTLRCSPRSGDLSVYWYQQSLDQGLQFLIQYYNGEERAKGNILERFSAQQFPDLHSELNLSSLELGDSALYFCASSVTGTYGYTFGSGTRLTVV.

A remark on this clonotype: Since a much larger clone is just one base distant, this may be a read error. The chain combines TRBV7-9 with TRBJ2-3; the match to TRBD2 covers 10 bases. V was pared by 6 bases and J by 4 bases, with 7 bases of the junction left unmatched. Germline lookup yields CDR1 SEHNR and CDR2 FQNEAQ (reference sequence). The CDR3 runs 15 residues. This chain's CDR3 is CASRTGLADADTQYF. The CDR3 coding sequence is TGTGCCAGCAGAACAGGACTAGCGGATGCAGATACGCAGTATTTT. Variable domain in full (rest from reference TRBV7-9 and TRBJ2-3): DTGVSQNPRHKITKRGQNVTFRCDPISEHNRLYWYRQTLGQGPEFLTYFQNEAQLEKSRLLSDRFSAERPKGSFSTLEIQRTEQGDSAMYLCASRTGLADADTQYFGPGTRLTVL.

This clonotype was recorded many times. DNA for the CDR3: TGTGCCAGCAGCAGAACAGGGCTTGCCCCTAACTATGGCTACACCTTC. It yields the protein CASSRTGLAPNYGYTF. V and J are TRBV6-1 and TRBJ1-2, with a weak D call TRBD1 (6 bases). The CDR3 extends over 16 amino acids. Germline V gene lookup returns CDR1 MNHNS and CDR2 SASEGT. Trimming cost V 6 bases and J 0 bases, with 17 bases left between them.

This clonotype was detected ten times or more. One end of the junction does not line up with germline, which may come from a read error. This chain links TRBV9 with TRBJ2-1; the D is unclear. The CDR3 has 15 residues. Germline V gene sequence: CDR1 SGDLS, CDR2 YYNGEE. CDR3 loop: CASSVQHSSHNEQFF. The DNA for the CDR3 is TGTGCCAGCAGCGTTCAGCACTCCTCCCACAATGAGCAGTTCTTC. Together with reference TRBV9 and TRBJ2-1, the CDR3 gives the full variable domain: DSGVTQTPKHLITATGQRVTLRCSPRSGDLSVYWYQQSLDQGLQFLIQYYNGEERAKGNILERFSAQQFPDLHSELNLSSLELGDSALYFCASSVQHSSHNEQFFGPGTRLTVL.